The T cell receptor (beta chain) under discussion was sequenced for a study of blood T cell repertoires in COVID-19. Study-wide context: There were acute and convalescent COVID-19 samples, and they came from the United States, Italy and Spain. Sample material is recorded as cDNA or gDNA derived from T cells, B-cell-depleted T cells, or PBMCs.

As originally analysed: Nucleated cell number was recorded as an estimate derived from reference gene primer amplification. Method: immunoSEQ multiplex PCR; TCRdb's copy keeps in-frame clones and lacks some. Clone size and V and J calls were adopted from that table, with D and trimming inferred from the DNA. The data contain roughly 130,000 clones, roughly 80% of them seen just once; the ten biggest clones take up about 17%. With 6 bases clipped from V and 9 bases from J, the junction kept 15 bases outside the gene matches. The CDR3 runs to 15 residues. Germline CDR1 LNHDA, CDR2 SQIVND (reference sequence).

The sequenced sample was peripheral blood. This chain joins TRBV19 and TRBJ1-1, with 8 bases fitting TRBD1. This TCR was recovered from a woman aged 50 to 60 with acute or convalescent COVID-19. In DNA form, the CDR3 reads TGTGCCAGTAGCCCTCAGGGGGCGCAGACCCTCAAAGCTTTCTTT. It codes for CASSPQGAQTLKAFF.